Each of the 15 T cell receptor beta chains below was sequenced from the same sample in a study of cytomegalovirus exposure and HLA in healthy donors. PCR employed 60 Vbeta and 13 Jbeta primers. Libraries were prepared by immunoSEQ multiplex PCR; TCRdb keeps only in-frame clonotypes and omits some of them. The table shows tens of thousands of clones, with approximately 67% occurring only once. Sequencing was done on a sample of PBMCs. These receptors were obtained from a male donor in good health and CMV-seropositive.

The CDR3 nucleotides are TGTGCCAGCTCACCCCCGGGACTAGCTCTGGATGAGCAGTTCTTC. Its protein is CASSPPGLALDEQFF. The chain has TRBV18 and TRBJ2-1; 9 bases line up with TRBD2. The CDR3 runs 15 residues. The trim removed 3 bases at V and 8 bases at J, leaving 8 bases unmatched. CDR1 is KGHSH, CDR2 LQKENI, per germline.

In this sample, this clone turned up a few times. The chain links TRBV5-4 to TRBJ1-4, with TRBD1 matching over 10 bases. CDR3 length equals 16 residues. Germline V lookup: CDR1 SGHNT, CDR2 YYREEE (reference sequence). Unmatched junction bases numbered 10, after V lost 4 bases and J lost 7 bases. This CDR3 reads CASSPPPGQGTEKLFF. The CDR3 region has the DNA TGTGCCAGCAGCCCCCCCCCGGGACAGGGGACTGAAAAACTGTTTTTT.

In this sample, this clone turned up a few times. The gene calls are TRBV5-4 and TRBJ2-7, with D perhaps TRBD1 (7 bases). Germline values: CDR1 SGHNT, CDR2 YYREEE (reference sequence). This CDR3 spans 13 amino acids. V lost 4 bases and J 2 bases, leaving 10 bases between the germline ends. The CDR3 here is CASSQGGPYEQYF. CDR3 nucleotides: TGTGCCAGCAGCCAGGGGGGACCCTACGAGCAGTACTTC.

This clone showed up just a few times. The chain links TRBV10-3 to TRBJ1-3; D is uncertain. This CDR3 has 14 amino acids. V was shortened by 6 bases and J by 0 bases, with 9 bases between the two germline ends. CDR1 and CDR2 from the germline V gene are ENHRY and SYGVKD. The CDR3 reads CAIRAGSSGNTIYF. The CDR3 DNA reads TGTGCCATCAGGGCCGGGAGCTCTGGAAACACCATATATTTT.

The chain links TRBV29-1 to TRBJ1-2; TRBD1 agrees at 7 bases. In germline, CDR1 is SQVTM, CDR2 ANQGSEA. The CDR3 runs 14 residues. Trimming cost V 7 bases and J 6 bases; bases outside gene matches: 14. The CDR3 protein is CSASASGTVNGYTF. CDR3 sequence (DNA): TGCAGCGCTAGTGCGTCCGGGACAGTTAATGGCTACACCTTC.

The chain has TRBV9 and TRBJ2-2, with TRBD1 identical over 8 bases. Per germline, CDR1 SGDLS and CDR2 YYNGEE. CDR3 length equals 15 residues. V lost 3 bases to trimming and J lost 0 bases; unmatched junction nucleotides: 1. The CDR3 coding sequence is TGTGCCAGCAGCGGGGGACAGGCGAACACCGGGGAGCTGTTTTTT. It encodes CASSGGQANTGELFF. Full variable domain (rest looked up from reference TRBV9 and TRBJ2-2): DSGVTQTPKHLITATGQRVTLRCSPRSGDLSVYWYQQSLDQGLQFLIQYYNGEERAKGNILERFSAQQFPDLHSELNLSSLELGDSALYFCASSGGQANTGELFFGEGSRLTVL.

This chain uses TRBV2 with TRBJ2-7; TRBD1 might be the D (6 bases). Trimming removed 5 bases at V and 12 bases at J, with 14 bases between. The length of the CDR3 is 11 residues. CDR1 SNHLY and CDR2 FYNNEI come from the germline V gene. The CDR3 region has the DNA TGTGCCAGCAGTACAGACCTAGGGGGGTACTTC. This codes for CASSTDLGGYF.

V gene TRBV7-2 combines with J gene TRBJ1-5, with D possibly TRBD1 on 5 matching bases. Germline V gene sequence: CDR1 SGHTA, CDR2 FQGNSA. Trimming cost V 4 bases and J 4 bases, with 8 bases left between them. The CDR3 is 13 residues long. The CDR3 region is CASSSDRNQPQHF. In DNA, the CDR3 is TGTGCCAGCAGCTCTGACAGAAATCAGCCCCAGCATTTT.

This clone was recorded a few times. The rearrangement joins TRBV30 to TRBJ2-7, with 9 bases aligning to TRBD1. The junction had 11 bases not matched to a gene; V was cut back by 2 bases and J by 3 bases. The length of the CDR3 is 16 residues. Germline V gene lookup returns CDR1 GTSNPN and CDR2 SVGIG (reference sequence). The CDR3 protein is CAWSPTGQGAVYEQYF. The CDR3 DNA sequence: TGTGCCTGGAGTCCCACGGGACAGGGAGCAGTCTACGAGCAGTACTTC.

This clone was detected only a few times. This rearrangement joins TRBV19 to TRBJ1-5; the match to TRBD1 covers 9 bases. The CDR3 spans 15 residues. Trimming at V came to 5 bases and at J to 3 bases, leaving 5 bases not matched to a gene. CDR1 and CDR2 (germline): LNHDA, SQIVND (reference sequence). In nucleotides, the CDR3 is TGTGCCAGTAGTCTCGGGACAGGGCTCAATCAGCCCCAGCATTTT. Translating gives CASSLGTGLNQPQHF.

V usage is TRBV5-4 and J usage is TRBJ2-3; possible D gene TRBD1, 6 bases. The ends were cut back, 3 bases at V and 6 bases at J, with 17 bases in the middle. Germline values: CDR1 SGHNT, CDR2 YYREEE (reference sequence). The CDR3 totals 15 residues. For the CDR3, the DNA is TGTGCCAGCAGCTACCGGAGGTCAGGGGACGATACGCAGTATTTT. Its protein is CASSYRRSGDDTQYF.

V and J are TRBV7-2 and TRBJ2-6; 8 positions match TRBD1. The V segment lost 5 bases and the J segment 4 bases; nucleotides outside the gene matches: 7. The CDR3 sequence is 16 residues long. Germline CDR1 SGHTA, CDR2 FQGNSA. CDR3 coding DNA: TGTGCCAGCAGCCTTAGACAGGGGTCCGGGGCCAACGTCCTGACTTTC. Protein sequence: CASSLRQGSGANVLTF.

CDR3 protein: CASSPGQGAKNIQYF. Here the CDR3 DNA reads TGCGCCAGCAGCCCAGGACAGGGCGCCAAAAACATTCAGTACTTC. The chain employs TRBV5-1 and TRBJ2-4; 8 positions agree with TRBD1. Germline trimming cut 4 bases from V and 1 base from J; bases unmatched to any gene: 4. The CDR3 is 15 amino acids. Germline assignment: CDR1 SGHRS and CDR2 YFSETQ.

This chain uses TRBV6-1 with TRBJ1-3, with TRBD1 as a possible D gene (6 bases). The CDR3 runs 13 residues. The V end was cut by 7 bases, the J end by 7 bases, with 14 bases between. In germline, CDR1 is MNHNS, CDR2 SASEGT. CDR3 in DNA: TGTGCCAGCACCCCGGGACACCAGAACACCATATATTTT. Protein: CASTPGHQNTIYF.

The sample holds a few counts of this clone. The CDR3 DNA follows: TGTGCCAGCAGCCCAATTTCGGCGGGGAGCACTGAAGCTTTCTTT. Its translation is CASSPISAGSTEAFF. This chain uses TRBV7-8 with TRBJ1-1; D gene uncertain. The CDR3 loop spans 15 amino acids. V was pared by 5 bases and J by 4 bases, with 17 bases between. Germline-derived CDR1 and CDR2 are SGHVS and FQNEAQ.